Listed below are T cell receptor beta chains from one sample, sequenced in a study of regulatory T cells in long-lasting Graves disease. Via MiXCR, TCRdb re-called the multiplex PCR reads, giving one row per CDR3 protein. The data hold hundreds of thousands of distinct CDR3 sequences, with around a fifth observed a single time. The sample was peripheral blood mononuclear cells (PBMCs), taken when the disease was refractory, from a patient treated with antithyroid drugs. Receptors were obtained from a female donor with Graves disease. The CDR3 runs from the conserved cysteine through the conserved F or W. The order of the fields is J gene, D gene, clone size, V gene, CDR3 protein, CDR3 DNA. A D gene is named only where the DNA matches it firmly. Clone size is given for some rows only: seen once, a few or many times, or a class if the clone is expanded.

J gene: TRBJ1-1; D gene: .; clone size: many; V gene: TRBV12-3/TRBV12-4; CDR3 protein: CASSSNTEAFF; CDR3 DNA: TGTGCCAGCAGCTCGAACACTGAAGCTTTCTTT
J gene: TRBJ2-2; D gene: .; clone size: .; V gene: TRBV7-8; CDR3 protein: CASSLAGRGNTGELFF; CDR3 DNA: TGTGCCAGCAGCTTAGCGGGCAGGGGAAACACCGGGGAGCTGTTTTTT
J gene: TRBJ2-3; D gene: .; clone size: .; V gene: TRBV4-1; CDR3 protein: CASSQVVLADTQYF; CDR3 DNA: TGCGCCAGCAGCCAAGTAGTTCTTGCAGATACGCAGTATTTT
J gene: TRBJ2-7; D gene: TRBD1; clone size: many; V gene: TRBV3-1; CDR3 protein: CASSRGTGGPYEQYF; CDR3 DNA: TGTGCCAGCAGCCGCGGGACAGGGGGCCCCTACGAGCAGTACTTC
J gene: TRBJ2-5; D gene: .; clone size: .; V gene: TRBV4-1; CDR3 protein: CASSPFAGRETQYF; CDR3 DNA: TGCGCCAGCAGTCCCTTCGCGGGAAGGGAGACCCAGTACTTC
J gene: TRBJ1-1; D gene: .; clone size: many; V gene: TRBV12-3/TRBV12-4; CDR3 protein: CASSIGQNTEAFF; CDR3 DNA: TGTGCCAGCAGTATTGGACAAAACACTGAAGCTTTCTTT
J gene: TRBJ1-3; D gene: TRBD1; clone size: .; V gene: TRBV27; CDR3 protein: CASSLQGAPGNTIYF; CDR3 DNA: TGTGCCAGCAGTCTCCAGGGGGCGCCAGGAAACACCATATATTTT
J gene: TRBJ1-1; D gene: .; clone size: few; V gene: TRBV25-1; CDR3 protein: CASSASVGYTEAFF; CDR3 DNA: TGTGCCAGCAGCGCTTCTGTGGGGTACACTGAAGCTTTCTTT
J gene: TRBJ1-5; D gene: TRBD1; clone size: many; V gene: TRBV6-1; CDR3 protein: CASSWDRVGQPQHF; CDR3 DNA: TGTGCCAGCAGCTGGGACAGGGTCGGTCAGCCCCAGCATTTT
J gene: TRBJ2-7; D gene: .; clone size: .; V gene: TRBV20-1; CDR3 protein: CSPSQWLSGEQYF; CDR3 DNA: TGCAGTCCTTCTCAATGGCTCTCGGGCGAGCAGTACTTC
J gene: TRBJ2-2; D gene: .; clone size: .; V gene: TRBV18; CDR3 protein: CASSPRTTGELFF; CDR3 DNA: TGTGCCAGCTCACCACGAACAACCGGGGAGCTGTTTTTT
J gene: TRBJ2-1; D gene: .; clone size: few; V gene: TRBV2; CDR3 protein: CASRDKEREQFF; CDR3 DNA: TGTGCCAGCCGGGACAAGGAAAGAGAGCAGTTCTTC
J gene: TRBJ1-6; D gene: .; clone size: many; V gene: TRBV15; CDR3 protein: CATSREYNSPLHF; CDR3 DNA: TGTGCCACCAGCAGAGAGTATAATTCACCCCTCCACTTT
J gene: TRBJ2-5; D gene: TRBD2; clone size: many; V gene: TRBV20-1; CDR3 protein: CSARDIAGGQETQYF; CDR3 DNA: TGCAGTGCTAGAGATATAGCGGGAGGACAAGAGACCCAGTACTTC
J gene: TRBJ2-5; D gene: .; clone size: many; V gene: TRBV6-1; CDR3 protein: CARGNLAGRSMETQYF; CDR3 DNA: TGTGCCAGGGGGAATCTGGCGGGGAGAAGTATGGAGACCCAGTACTTC
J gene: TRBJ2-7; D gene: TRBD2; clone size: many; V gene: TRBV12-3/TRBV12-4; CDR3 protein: CASSSGLADAYEQYF; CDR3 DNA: TGTGCCAGCAGTTCGGGACTAGCGGATGCCTACGAGCAGTACTTC
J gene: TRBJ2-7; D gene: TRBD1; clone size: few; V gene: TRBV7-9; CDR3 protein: CASSLGLVGTGYSYEQYF; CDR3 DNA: TGTGCCAGCAGCTTAGGTCTCGTTGGGACAGGCTACTCCTACGAGCAGTACTTC
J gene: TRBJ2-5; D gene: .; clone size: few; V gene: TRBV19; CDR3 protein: CASTRVGGETQYF; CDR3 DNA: TGTGCCAGTACAAGAGTAGGGGGGGAGACCCAGTACTTC
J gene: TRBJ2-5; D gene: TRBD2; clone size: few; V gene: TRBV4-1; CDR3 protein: CASSALAGVLETQYF; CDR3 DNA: TGCGCCAGCAGCGCCCTAGCGGGAGTACTCGAGACCCAGTACTTC
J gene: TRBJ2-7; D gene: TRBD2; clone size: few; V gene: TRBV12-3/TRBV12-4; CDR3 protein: CASSLGREGPYEQYF; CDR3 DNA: TGTGCCAGCAGTTTAGGTCGGGAGGGCCCCTACGAGCAGTACTTC
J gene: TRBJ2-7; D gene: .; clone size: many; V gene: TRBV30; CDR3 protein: CAWSVGSGTHEQYF; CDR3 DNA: TGTGCCTGGAGTGTAGGGTCAGGGACCCACGAGCAGTACTTC
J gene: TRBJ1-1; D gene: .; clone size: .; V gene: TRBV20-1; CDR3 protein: CSASVQGTQAFF; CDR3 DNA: TGCAGTGCTTCGGTTCAGGGGACTCAAGCTTTCTTT
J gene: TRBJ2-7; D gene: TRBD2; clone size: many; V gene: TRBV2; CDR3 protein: CASAGPGLAGGPYEQYF; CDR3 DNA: TGTGCCAGCGCGGGACCGGGACTAGCGGGAGGGCCTTACGAGCAGTACTTC
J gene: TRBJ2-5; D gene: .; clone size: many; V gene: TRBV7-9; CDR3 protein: CASKPARQETQYF; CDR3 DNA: TGTGCCAGCAAACCGGCGCGGCAAGAGACCCAGTACTTC
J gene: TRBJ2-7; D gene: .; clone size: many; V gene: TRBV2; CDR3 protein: CASRPLLPVEQYF; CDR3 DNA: TGTGCCAGCAGGCCCCTTCTTCCTGTCGAGCAGTACTTC
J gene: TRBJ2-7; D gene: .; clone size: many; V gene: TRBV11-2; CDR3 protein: CASSLEGSYEQYF; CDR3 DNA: TGTGCCAGCAGCTTAGAGGGCTCCTACGAGCAGTACTTC
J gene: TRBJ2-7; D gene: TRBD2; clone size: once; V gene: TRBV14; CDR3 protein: CASSQAGLAHYEQYF; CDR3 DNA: TGTGCCAGCAGCCAAGCGGGACTAGCCCACTACGAGCAGTACTTC
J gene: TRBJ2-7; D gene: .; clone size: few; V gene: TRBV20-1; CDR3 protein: CSAYFAEGGYEQYF; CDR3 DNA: TGCAGTGCTTATTTCGCGGAGGGTGGCTACGAGCAGTACTTC
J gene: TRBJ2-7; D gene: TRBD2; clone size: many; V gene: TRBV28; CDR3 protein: CAAGGREGDEQYF; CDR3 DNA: TGTGCCGCAGGGGGGCGGGAGGGAGACGAGCAGTACTTC
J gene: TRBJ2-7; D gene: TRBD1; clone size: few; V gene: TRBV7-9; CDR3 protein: CASSHRQGPYEQYF; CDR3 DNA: TGTGCCAGCAGCCACAGACAGGGCCCCTACGAGCAGTACTTC
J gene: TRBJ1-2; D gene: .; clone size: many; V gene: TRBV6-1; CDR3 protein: CASTERPPGGYTF; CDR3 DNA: TGTGCCAGCACAGAACGTCCCCCCGGGGGCTACACCTTC
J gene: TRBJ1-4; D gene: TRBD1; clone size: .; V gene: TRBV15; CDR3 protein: CAAREGTGTYEKLFF; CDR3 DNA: TGTGCCGCCAGGGAGGGGACAGGTACTTATGAAAAACTGTTTTTT
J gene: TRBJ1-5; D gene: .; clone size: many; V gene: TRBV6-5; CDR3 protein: CASSFGTNQPQHF; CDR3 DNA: TGTGCCAGCAGTTTTGGGACGAATCAGCCCCAGCATTTT
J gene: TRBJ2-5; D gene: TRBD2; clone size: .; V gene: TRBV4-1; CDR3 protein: CASSQGGAGVDETQYF; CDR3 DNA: TGCGCCAGCAGCCAAGGGGGCGCGGGAGTTGACGAGACCCAGTACTTC
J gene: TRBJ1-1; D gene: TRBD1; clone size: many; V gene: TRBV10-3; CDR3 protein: CATGPTGLNTEAFF; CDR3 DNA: TGTGCCACCGGCCCGACAGGGTTGAACACTGAAGCTTTCTTT